The sequence of this TCR beta chain was determined in a study of metastatic and nonmetastatic thyroid tumors. General study results and limits: Versus benign nodules, malignant thyroid tumors reportedly had significantly higher TCR beta diversity, in blood and tumor.

Prior to thyroid surgery, none of the patients had received any treatment. Trimming at V came to 2 bases and at J to 3 bases, leaving 3 bases not matched to a gene. Germline V gene data show CDR1 as MGHDK and CDR2 as SYGVNS. This CDR3 comprises 15 residues. In the original processing: A classifier for distant metastasis in papillary thyroid cancer was constructed using CDR3 differences observed across clinicopathological groups. With MiXCR, TCRdb reprocessed the PCR reads. These V and J calls originate from TCRdb's pipeline instead of the authors' own analysis. Among 7,700 or so clones listed, 25% to 30% were seen once. Judged by abundance, this clone is medium-sized. The antigen is not known.

The material sequenced was adjacent normal tissue. The rearrangement joins TRBV25-1 to TRBJ2-5, with 10 nucleotides matching TRBD2. This receptor was obtained from a male donor with papillary thyroid cancer or a benign thyroid nodule (not recorded which). Some clones in this sample may be carry-over from other donors' samples. Written as DNA, the CDR3 is TGTGCCAGCAGTGAACCCACTAGCGGGGAAGAGACCCAGTACTTC. This codes for CASSEPTSGEETQYF. Full variable domain (remainder filled in from reference TRBV25-1 and TRBJ2-5): EADIYQTPRYLVIGTGKKITLECSQTMGHDKMYWYQQDPGMELHLIHYSYGVNSTEKGDLSSESTVSRIRTEHFPLTLESARPSHTSQYLCASSEPTSGEETQYFGPGTRLLVL.